This T cell receptor beta chain is drawn from a study of T cell changes during pregnancy in multiple sclerosis. The method was immunoSEQ multiplex PCR; TCRdb's version includes in-frame clones alone and lacks a portion of them. Among 25,000 to 35,000 clones listed, 85% to 90% were seen once. In germline, CDR1 is SGHRS, CDR2 YFSETQ. With V trimmed by 1 base and J by 1 base, 0 bases remained unmatched. This CDR3 has 15 amino acids. The receptor comes from a female donor in good health, enrolled as a control in a pregnancy study. This specimen consisted of CD4+ T cells from peripheral blood mononuclear cells, obtained in the third trimester of pregnancy. J is TRBJ2-3 and V is TRBV5-1; 10 bases are a match to TRBD2. CDR3 protein: CASSLTSGGTDTQYF. The CDR3 region has the DNA TGCGCCAGCAGCTTGACTAGCGGGGGCACAGATACGCAGTATTTT. The full variable domain, in which reference TRBV5-1 and TRBJ2-3 provide the parts outside the CDR3, is KAGVTQTPRYLIKTRGQQVTLSCSPISGHRSVSWYQQTPGQGLQFLFEYFSETQRNKGNFPGRFSGRQFSNSRSEMNVSTLELGDSALYLCASSLTSGGTDTQYFGPGTRLTVL.